The clone carrying this T cell receptor (beta chain) was recorded a few times. This sample was included in a study of blood T cells in healthy people across ages. Using a J-beta primer mix together with a sample-barcoded 5' primer, a second PCR was run for about 6 to 11 cycles. In TCRdb, the 5' RACE reads were re-called with MiXCR into one record per CDR3 protein. This table holds some 1.1 million distinct CDR3 sequences, around two fifths found once. Material for sequencing was blood. The TCR originated in a man in his late teens or twenties in good health.

CDR3 residues: CASRSGQLITDTQYF. CDR3 in DNA: TGTGCCAGCAGATCGGGACAGCTAATCACAGATACGCAGTATTTT. The chain couples TRBV6-1 to TRBJ2-3, with 7 positions matching TRBD1. After removal of 6 bases from V and 2 bases from J, the junction contained 8 bases not matched to a gene. Looked up from germline, CDR1 is MNHNS and CDR2 is SASEGT. This CDR3 comprises 15 residues.